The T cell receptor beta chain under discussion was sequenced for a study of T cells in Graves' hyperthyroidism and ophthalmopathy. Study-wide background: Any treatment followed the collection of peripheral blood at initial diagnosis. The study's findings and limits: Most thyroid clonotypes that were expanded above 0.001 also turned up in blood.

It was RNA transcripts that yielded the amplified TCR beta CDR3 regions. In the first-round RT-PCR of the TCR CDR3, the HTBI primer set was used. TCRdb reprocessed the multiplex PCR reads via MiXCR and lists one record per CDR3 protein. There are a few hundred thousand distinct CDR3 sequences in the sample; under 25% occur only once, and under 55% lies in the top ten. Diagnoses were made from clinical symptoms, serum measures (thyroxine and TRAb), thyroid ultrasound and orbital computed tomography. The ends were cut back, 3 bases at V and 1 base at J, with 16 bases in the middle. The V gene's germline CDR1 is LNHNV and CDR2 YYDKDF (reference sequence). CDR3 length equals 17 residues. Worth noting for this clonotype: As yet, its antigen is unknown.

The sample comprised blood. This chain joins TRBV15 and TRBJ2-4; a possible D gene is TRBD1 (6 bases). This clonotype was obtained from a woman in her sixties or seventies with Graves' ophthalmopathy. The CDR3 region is CATSSRPVTGAKNIQYF. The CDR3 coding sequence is TGTGCCACCAGCAGCCGACCTGTGACAGGTGCCAAAAACATTCAGTACTTC.